This T cell receptor beta chain was identified during a study of cytomegalovirus exposure and HLA in healthy donors. On this clone itself: The antigen is not known.

The PCR was carried out with 60 Vbeta primers and 13 Jbeta primers. TCRdb's copy holds only in-frame clones and misses some; the assay was immunoSEQ multiplex PCR. The sample includes some 160,000 clones, roughly 88% of them seen just once. Broader study findings: With later analysis, a missense DCLRE1C variant became linked to TCR beta V- and J-gene trimming.

The sequence came from a young woman in good health and CMV-seronegative. The sequencing input was PBMCs.

CDR3 sequence (DNA): TGTGCCAGCAGCCCTAAGGTCGTGCGGGGGGCCAAAAACATTCAGTACTTC. This codes for CASSPKVVRGAKNIQYF. The chain joins TRBV7-9 to TRBJ2-4; 7 nucleotides align to TRBD2. The length of the CDR3 is 17 residues. CDR1 is SEHNR and CDR2 is FQNEAQ in the germline V gene (reference sequence). The V and J ends lost 5 bases and 1 base, in that order; junction bases with no gene match: 11. The variable domain in full, completed from reference TRBV7-9 and TRBJ2-4, reads DTGVSQNPRHKITKRGQNVTFRCDPISEHNRLYWYRQTLGQGPEFLTYFQNEAQLEKSRLLSDRFSAERPKGSFSTLEIQRTEQGDSAMYLCASSPKVVRGAKNIQYFGAGTRLSVL.